Shown below are 21 T cell receptor beta chains from a single sample sequenced in a study of vaccination and CD4 T cells after COVID-19. Sequenced with the Oncomine TCR Beta short-read assay was DNA taken from cultured CD4+ T cells. One entry per CDR3 protein results from TCRdb running MiXCR on the PCR reads. The sample includes 15,000 to 20,000 distinct CDR3 sequences, more than 50% of them seen just once. Described treatment: roughly 10-day PBMC culture with coronavirus spike peptide pools or control peptides (ViraFEST assay). No antigen is known for these receptors. The starting material was CD4+ T cells from blood, cultured in vitro, obtained before SARS-CoV-2 vaccination. Every receptor here comes from a human donor who had recovered from COVID-19.

The chain links TRBV6-2 or TRBV6-3 to TRBJ2-5, with D unclear. CDR3 length equals 11 residues. The V gene's germline CDR1 is MNHEY and CDR2 SVGEGT. Trimming removed 2 bases at V and 5 bases at J, with 3 bases between. The CDR3 DNA reads TGTGCCAGCAGTTACCCCGAGACCCAGTACTTC. Residues: CASSYPETQYF.

The chain combines TRBV5-4 with TRBJ2-5, with 8 bases that match TRBD2. With 3 bases clipped from V and 3 bases from J, the junction kept 10 bases outside the gene matches. Germline V gives CDR1 SGHNT, CDR2 YYREEE (reference sequence). There are 16 residues in the CDR3. This CDR3 reads CASSWGVSGEEETQYF. In DNA form, the CDR3 reads TGTGCCAGCAGCTGGGGGGTTAGCGGGGAGGAAGAGACCCAGTACTTC.

The V gene is TRBV7-2, the J gene TRBJ2-5; D may match TRBD1 or TRBD2 (5 bases each). V lost 1 base and J 2 bases, leaving 11 bases between the germline ends. This CDR3 spans 15 amino acids. Germline V gives CDR1 SGHTA, CDR2 FQGNSA. The CDR3 sequence: CASSLGGTIQETQYF. CDR3 sequence (DNA): TGTGCCAGCAGCTTAGGGGGGACGATACAAGAGACCCAGTACTTC. The whole variable domain, remainder taken from reference TRBV7-2 and TRBJ2-5, is GAGVSQSPSNKVTEKGKDVELRCDPISGHTALYWYRQSLGQGLEFLIYFQGNSAPDKSGLPSDRFSAERTGGSVSTLTIQRTQQEDSAVYLCASSLGGTIQETQYFGPGTRLLVL.

The chain employs TRBV20-1 and TRBJ1-3; possibly TRBD1 for D (6 bases). Trimming took 4 bases from V and 0 from J, leaving 10 bases between them. CDR3 length equals 14 residues. CDR1 DFQATT and CDR2 SNEGSKA come from the germline V gene (reference sequence). CDR3 bases: TGCAGTGCTAACCGGGACAACTCTGGAAACACCATATATTTT. Residues: CSANRDNSGNTIYF.

This chain connects TRBV28 to TRBJ2-7; 7 nucleotides line up with TRBD2. Germline V gives CDR1 MDHEN, CDR2 SYDVKM. V shed 5 bases and J 3 bases; nucleotides not matched to a gene: 10. CDR3 length: 15 residues. The CDR3 region has the DNA TGTGCCAGCAGTACTTGGGGGGGGAGAGTCTACGAGCAGTACTTC. This sequence encodes CASSTWGGRVYEQYF.

The chain has TRBV20-1 and TRBJ2-3, with unresolved D. CDR3 length equals 13 residues. The germline V and J ends were trimmed by 0 bases and 5 bases, with 9 bases remaining between them. Germline CDR1 DFQATT, CDR2 SNEGSKA (reference sequence). CDR3 bases: TGCAGTGCTAGAGATCGTGGCAAAGATACGCAGTATTTT. Its protein product is CSARDRGKDTQYF.

This clonotype has more than one count but fewer than ten. The chain has TRBV21-1 and TRBJ1-1; the D call TRBD1 from the table was never checked on the DNA. TRBV21-1 has pseudogene status. The CDR3 sequence is 14 residues long. The CDR3 reads CASSKGQGNTEAFF. For the CDR3, the DNA is TGTGCCAGCAGCAAGGGACAGGGGAACACTGAAGCTTTCTTT.

The chain employs TRBV12-3 or TRBV12-4 and TRBJ1-1; 9 nucleotides match TRBD1. This CDR3 spans 16 amino acids. V was clipped by 2 bases and J by 0 bases; unmatched bases: 4. The CDR3 sequence: CASSLYTGGMNTEAFF. The CDR3 nucleotides are TGTGCCAGCAGTTTATACACAGGGGGCATGAACACTGAAGCTTTCTTT.

In its sample, this clonotype was seen a few times. J is TRBJ1-5 and V is TRBV6-2 or TRBV6-3; 8 bases align to TRBD1. The CDR3 is made up of 15 amino acids. V gave up 4 bases and J gave up 3 bases; unmatched junction bases: 5. Germline V gives CDR1 MNHEY, CDR2 SVGEGT. This CDR3 reads CASSFPGQANQPQHF. For the CDR3, the DNA is TGTGCCAGCAGTTTTCCGGGACAGGCCAATCAGCCCCAGCATTTT.

This clonotype has only a few counts. Here the CDR3 DNA reads TGCAGTGCTGCCTTCGGGACTCGATTCTCCAGCACAGATACGCAGTATTTT. This encodes CSAAFGTRFSSTDTQYF. The chain joins TRBV20-1 to TRBJ2-3; perhaps TRBD2 as D (6 bases). CDR1 DFQATT and CDR2 SNEGSKA come from the germline V gene (reference sequence). The germline V and J ends were trimmed by 5 bases and 0 bases, with 21 bases remaining between them. The CDR3 runs to 17 residues.

The chain combines TRBV6-1 with TRBJ1-6; maybe TRBD1 (5 bases). Looked up from germline, CDR1 is MNHNS and CDR2 is SASEGT. This CDR3 is built from 14 residues. The germline V and J ends were trimmed by 6 bases and 7 bases, with 13 bases remaining between them. CDR3 residues: CASRIGVRNSPLHF. CDR3 DNA sequence: TGTGCCAGCAGAATAGGGGTTCGGAATTCACCCCTCCACTTT.

This CDR3 is CSAQTVGQAFF. CDR3 coding DNA: TGCAGTGCCCAGACAGTGGGTCAAGCTTTCTTT. This chain connects TRBV20-1 to TRBJ1-1; D perhaps matches TRBD1 (5 bases). Germline V lookup: CDR1 DFQATT, CDR2 SNEGSKA (reference sequence). This CDR3 is built from 11 residues. The ends were cut back, 6 bases at V and 9 bases at J, with 14 bases in the middle.

The J gene is TRBJ2-3, the V gene TRBV5-4; D ambiguous. V was trimmed by 4 bases and J by 3 bases, leaving 12 bases between them. This CDR3 spans 14 amino acids. The germline V gene has CDR1 SGHNT and CDR2 YYREEE (reference sequence). This chain's CDR3 is CASSRFDPTDTQYF. CDR3 DNA: TGTGCCAGCAGCCGTTTTGATCCGACAGATACGCAGTATTTT.

V usage is TRBV7-4 and J usage is TRBJ1-1, with 8 bases aligning to TRBD1. J gave up 3 bases and V 5 bases, and 11 bases lay outside the gene matches. The length of the CDR3 is 16 residues. Germline loops: CDR1 SGHVT, CDR2 SQSDAQ. The CDR3 coding sequence is TGTGCCAGCAGCCAGACTTGGACAGGGTTGGACACTGAAGCTTTCTTT. Amino acid sequence: CASSQTWTGLDTEAFF.

The chain couples TRBV19 to TRBJ1-1; 8 nucleotides line up with TRBD1. The CDR3 covers 11 residues. In germline, CDR1 is LNHDA, CDR2 SQIVND (reference sequence). Germline trimming cut 7 bases from V and 11 bases from J; bases unmatched to any gene: 6. In nucleotides, the CDR3 is TGTGCCAGTAAAAGCCGGGACAGGGCTTTCTTT. Translation: CASKSRDRAFF. The entire variable domain, with the rest obtained from reference TRBV19 and TRBJ1-1, is as follows: DGGITQSPKYLFRKEGQNVTLSCEQNLNHDAMYWYRQDPGQGLRLIYYSQIVNDFQKGDIAEGYSVSREKKESFPLTVTSAQKNPTAFYLCASKSRDRAFFGQGTRLTVV.

The sample holds a few counts of this clonotype. J is TRBJ2-7 and V is TRBV28, with D possibly being TRBD1 or TRBD2 (5 bases each). The ends were cut back, 3 bases at V and 5 bases at J, with 20 bases in the middle. CDR3 size: 16 residues. The germline gives CDR1 MDHEN, CDR2 SYDVKM. The CDR3 reads CASSFSTGTVGHEQYF. CDR3 in DNA: TGTGCCAGCAGTTTTTCGACGGGGACGGTAGGGCACGAGCAGTACTTC.

The genes are TRBV5-6 and TRBJ1-1; no firm D call. The CDR3 runs to 12 residues. V was pared by 2 bases and J by 6 bases, with 8 bases between. Per germline, CDR1 SGHDT and CDR2 YYEEEE. DNA for the CDR3: TGTGCCAGCAGCTTCAACGAGGCTGAAGCTTTCTTT. Translating gives CASSFNEAEAFF. The full variable domain, rest sourced from reference TRBV5-6 and TRBJ1-1, is DAGVTQSPTHLIKTRGQQVTLRCSPKSGHDTVSWYQQALGQGPQFIFQYYEEEERQRGNFPDRFSGHQFPNYSSELNVNALLLGDSALYLCASSFNEAEAFFGQGTRLTVV.

The chain uses TRBV27 and TRBJ2-7; D perhaps matches TRBD2 (5 bases). The CDR3 is made up of 15 amino acids. V shed 2 bases and J shed 2 bases, with 13 bases lying between them. CDR1 and CDR2 (germline): MNHEY, SMNVEV (reference sequence). The CDR3 region is CASSLMAGVPYEQYF. CDR3 bases: TGTGCCAGCAGTTTAATGGCCGGGGTCCCCTACGAGCAGTACTTC.

The CDR3, as DNA: TGTGCCAGCAGCGTATATACCGGGACAGCCCTCTCCTACGAGCAGTACTTC. Translation: CASSVYTGTALSYEQYF. This rearrangement joins TRBV7-2 to TRBJ2-7, with 7 bases identical to TRBD1. With 5 bases clipped from V and 0 bases from J, the junction kept 13 bases outside the gene matches. This CDR3 is built from 17 residues. From germline, CDR1 is SGHTA and CDR2 FQGNSA.

The chain combines TRBV7-9 with TRBJ2-3; D is undetermined. The CDR3 spans 14 residues. The V gene lost 5 bases and the J gene lost 6 bases, with 15 bases spanning the gap. Germline V CDR1 and CDR2: SEHNR, FQNEAQ (reference sequence). CDR3 amino acids: CASSTRRQPDTQYF. The CDR3 nucleotides read TGTGCCAGCAGCACTCGCCGCCAGCCGGATACGCAGTATTTT.

J is TRBJ1-5 and V is TRBV6-2 or TRBV6-3, with a possible D match to TRBD1 (5 bases). Trimming removed 5 bases at V and 2 bases at J, with 25 bases between. Germline V gene data show CDR1 as MNHEY and CDR2 as SVGEGT. This CDR3 contains 19 residues. The CDR3 sequence: CASSTNTRQTRGGNQPQHF. CDR3 bases: TGTGCCAGCAGTACAAACACCAGACAGACTCGAGGAGGCAATCAGCCCCAGCATTTT.